Each of the 14 T cell receptor beta chains below was sequenced from the same sample in a study of OX40 agonist ivuxolimab in advanced cancers. Generated by immunoSEQ multiplex PCR, the TCRdb table keeps only in-frame clones and is missing some. The table lists roughly 48,000 clones, roughly 91% of them singletons, with 31% in the top ten. The sequences come from CD4+ or CD8+ T cells sorted from blood, collected in a trial of the OX40 agonist ivuxolimab. Every receptor here comes from an adult with an advanced solid tumor such as melanoma, head and neck, liver or kidney cancer.

The V gene is TRBV19, the J gene TRBJ2-2; weak D call: TRBD1 (5 bases). This CDR3 has 14 amino acids. Trimming removed 5 bases at V and 3 bases at J, with 10 bases between. Germline assignment: CDR1 LNHDA and CDR2 SQIVND (reference sequence). CDR3 protein: CASSSQGYTGELFF. The CDR3 DNA is TGTGCCAGTAGTTCCCAGGGTTACACCGGGGAGCTGTTTTTT.

This chain uses TRBV7-6 with TRBJ1-1, with 8 bases fitting TRBD1. The ends lost 6 bases at V and 0 bases at J; junction bases unmatched: 3. The CDR3 extends over 14 amino acids. Looked up from germline, CDR1 is SGHVS and CDR2 is FNYEAQ. The CDR3 loop is CASSSGGMNTEAFF. CDR3 DNA: TGTGCCAGCAGTTCAGGGGGCATGAACACTGAAGCTTTCTTT.

This rearrangement joins TRBV27 to TRBJ2-7, with D perhaps TRBD1 (6 bases). The V gene's germline CDR1 is MNHEY and CDR2 SMNVEV (reference sequence). V lost 3 bases and J lost 0, with 12 bases in between. The CDR3 spans 15 residues. This CDR3 is CASSFDRLTSYEQYF. In DNA form, the CDR3 reads TGTGCCAGCAGTTTCGACAGGCTTACCTCCTACGAGCAGTACTTC.

This clone came up a few times. The chain is built from TRBV9 and TRBJ2-1, with 7 bases aligning to TRBD2. J gave up 0 bases and V 2 bases, and 5 bases lay outside the gene matches. Germline values: CDR1 SGDLS, CDR2 YYNGEE. CDR3 length equals 16 residues. CDR3 sequence (DNA): TGTGCCAGCAGCGTGAGCGGGACCAGCTCCTACAATGAGCAGTTCTTC. This encodes CASSVSGTSSYNEQFF.

The chain joins TRBV10-1 to TRBJ1-6; tentative D call: TRBD1 (5 bases). The CDR3 consists of 13 residues. Germline V gives CDR1 WNHNN, CDR2 SYGVQD (reference sequence). V lost 4 bases and J lost 10, with 11 bases in between. In DNA, the CDR3 is TGCGCCAGCAGTGTTGGGGGGGACTCACCCCTCCACTTT. It encodes CASSVGGDSPLHF.

The V gene is TRBV7-8, the J gene TRBJ2-3; D gene ambiguous. V was shortened by 2 bases and J by 0 bases, with 12 bases between the two germline ends. This CDR3 is 16 amino acids long. In germline, CDR1 is SGHVS, CDR2 FQNEAQ. The CDR3 nucleotides are TGTGCCAGCAGCTTATCCGTAGAAGCCAGCACAGATACGCAGTATTTT. This translates into CASSLSVEASTDTQYF.

The CDR3 loop is CSVEWADEAFF. In nucleotides, the CDR3 is TGCAGCGTTGAATGGGCAGATGAAGCTTTCTTT. The V gene is TRBV29-1, the J gene TRBJ1-1; D is uncertain. V gave up 2 bases and J gave up 7 bases, with 8 bases separating them. CDR1 is SQVTM and CDR2 is ANQGSEA in the germline V gene. The CDR3 loop spans 11 amino acids.

This chain uses TRBV4-2 with TRBJ2-7, with 10 bases that match TRBD2. V gave up 0 bases and J gave up 6 bases; unmatched junction bases: 8. Germline values: CDR1 LGHNA, CDR2 YNFKEQ. The CDR3 sequence is 16 residues long. Here the CDR3 reads CASSQEEAGGRGEQYF. CDR3 DNA sequence: TGTGCCAGCAGCCAAGAGGAAGCGGGGGGGCGAGGCGAGCAGTACTTC.

The genes are TRBV2 and TRBJ2-3, with D unresolved. The CDR3 consists of 15 residues. V lost 2 bases, J lost 2 bases, and 11 bases lay in between. Germline V lookup: CDR1 SNHLY, CDR2 FYNNEI. CDR3: CASSEWAHYTDTQYF. The CDR3 DNA reads as TGTGCCAGCAGTGAATGGGCACATTACACAGATACGCAGTATTTT.

The chain links TRBV27 to TRBJ2-7, with D maybe TRBD1 (6 bases). Germline CDR1 and CDR2: MNHEY and SMNVEV (reference sequence). The CDR3 has 15 residues. The V end lost 3 bases, the J end lost 3 bases, and 15 bases lay between the germline ends. This chain's CDR3 is CASSLEGDKRYEQYF. The CDR3 DNA reads as TGTGCCAGCAGTTTGGAAGGGGACAAACGCTACGAGCAGTACTTC.

V gene TRBV6-5 combines with J gene TRBJ2-5; 8 bases line up with TRBD1. The J call may be faulty, since TRBJ2-7 better matches the DNA end. The CDR3 spans 14 residues. The germline V gene has CDR1 MNHEY and CDR2 SVGAGI. The CDR3 is CASSYEQGAYEQYF. CDR3 nucleotides: TGTGCCAGCAGTTACGAACAGGGGGCCTACGAGCAGTACTTC.

The V gene is TRBV19, the J gene TRBJ2-2, with D possibly TRBD1 on 5 matching bases. The CDR3 covers 18 residues. Germline-derived CDR1 and CDR2 are LNHDA and SQIVND (reference sequence). Trimming shortened V by 1 base and J by 3 bases, and 18 bases separated the two germline ends. This chain's CDR3 is CASSIALGGAGYTGELFF. DNA of the CDR3: TGTGCCAGTAGTATAGCCCTAGGCGGCGCAGGGTACACCGGGGAGCTGTTTTTT. The variable domain in full, with the rest retrieved from reference TRBV19 and TRBJ2-2, is DGGITQSPKYLFRKEGQNVTLSCEQNLNHDAMYWYRQDPGQGLRLIYYSQIVNDFQKGDIAEGYSVSREKKESFPLTVTSAQKNPTAFYLCASSIALGGAGYTGELFFGEGSRLTVL.

The V gene is TRBV6-6, the J gene TRBJ2-7; 8 bases align to TRBD2. Per the germline V gene, CDR1 is MNHNY and CDR2 is SVGAGI (reference sequence). V was pared by 2 bases and J by 1 base, with 4 bases of the junction left unmatched. The CDR3 contains 15 residues. The CDR3 sequence: CASSYLAGLSYEQYF. DNA for the CDR3: TGTGCCAGCAGTTACCTAGCGGGTCTTTCCTACGAGCAGTACTTC.

The chain recombines TRBV6-6 with TRBJ2-5, with 11 positions matching TRBD1. The CDR3 extends over 15 amino acids. V trimming: 5 bases; J trimming: 5 bases; junction bases outside the gene matches: 7. Germline loops: CDR1 MNHNY, CDR2 SVGAGI (reference sequence). CDR3: CASSTGQGARETQYF. CDR3 in DNA: TGTGCCAGCAGTACCGGACAGGGGGCAAGGGAGACCCAGTACTTC.